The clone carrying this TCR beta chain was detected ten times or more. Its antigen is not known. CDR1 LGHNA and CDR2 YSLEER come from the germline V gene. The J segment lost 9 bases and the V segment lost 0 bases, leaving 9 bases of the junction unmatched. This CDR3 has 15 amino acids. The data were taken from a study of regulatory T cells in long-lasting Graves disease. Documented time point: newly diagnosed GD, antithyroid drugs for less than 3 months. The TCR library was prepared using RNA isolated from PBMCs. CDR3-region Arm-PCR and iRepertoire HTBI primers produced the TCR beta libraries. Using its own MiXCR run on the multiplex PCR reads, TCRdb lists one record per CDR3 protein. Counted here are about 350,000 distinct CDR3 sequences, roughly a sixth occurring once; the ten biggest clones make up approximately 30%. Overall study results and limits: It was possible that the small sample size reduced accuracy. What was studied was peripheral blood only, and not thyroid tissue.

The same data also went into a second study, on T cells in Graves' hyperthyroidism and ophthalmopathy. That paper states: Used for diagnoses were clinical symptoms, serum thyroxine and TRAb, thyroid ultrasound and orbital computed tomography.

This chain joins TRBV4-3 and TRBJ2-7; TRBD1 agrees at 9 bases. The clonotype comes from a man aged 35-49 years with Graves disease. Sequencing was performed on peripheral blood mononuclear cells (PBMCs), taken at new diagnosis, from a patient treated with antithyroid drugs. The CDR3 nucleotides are TGCGCCAGCAGCCAAGATCCACAGGGGGCCTCTGGGCAGTACTTC. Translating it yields CASSQDPQGASGQYF.